This T cell receptor beta chain was recovered during a study of low-dose radiotherapy and immunotherapy resistance in tumors. Study at large: Every 2 weeks, cohort 1 got 0.5 Gy, reaching 6.5 Gy to the planning target volume. Patients were treated with intravenous nivolumab at 240 mg every two weeks and were also dosed with ipilimumab at 1 mg/kg every six weeks. Every two weeks, cyclophosphamide 200 mg/m2 was infused one day before radiation plus immunotherapy.

CDR3 size: 14 residues. Germline V gene lookup returns CDR1 LNHDA and CDR2 SQIVND (reference sequence). This clonotype was picked up a small number of times. It may be a read error: a sequence one base away is much more abundant. Covering alpha and beta chains, TRAV- and TRBV-specific primers were used for the first-strand cDNA. TCRs were amplified for 20 to 25 PCR cycles with a constant-region primer and V-primer adapter. Researchers amplified the isolated mRNA using in vitro transcription. TCRdb ran MiXCR on the reads and lists one entry per CDR3 protein. The sample records about 39,000 distinct CDR3 sequences, less than 25% being singletons. Time point denoted: after trial treatment. Indicated treatment: LDRT plus nivolumab, ipilimumab, low-dose cyclophosphamide and aspirin (RACIN trial).

The TCR was taken from a female donor with ovarian cancer. The sample was PBMCs, taken after low-dose radiotherapy plus immunotherapy. The chain recombines TRBV19 with TRBJ1-1; a possible D gene is TRBD1 (6 bases). DNA of the CDR3: TGTGCCAGTAGTCTACAGGGAAAGGGCACTGAAGCTCTCTTT. It encodes CASSLQGKGTEALF. The full variable domain, with the rest looked up from reference TRBV19 and TRBJ1-1, is DGGITQSPKYLFRKEGQNVTLSCEQNLNHDAMYWYRQDPGQGLRLIYYSQIVNDFQKGDIAEGYSVSREKKESFPLTVTSAQKNPTAFYLCASSLQGKGTEALFGQGTRLTVV.